The 8 T cell receptor beta chains below all came from one sample that was sequenced in a study of blood T cell repertoires in COVID-19. The repertoire was sequenced with immunoSEQ multiplex PCR; TCRdb's copy has only in-frame clones and lacks some. The sample records approximately 220,000 clones, around 82% being singletons. The sequencing input was PBMCs or T cells enriched from blood (not recorded which). The receptors here all came from a middle-aged woman with acute COVID-19.

This chain joins TRBV7-9 and TRBJ2-1, with D uncertain. The V gene lost 5 bases and the J gene lost 0 bases, with 11 bases spanning the gap. The germline gives CDR1 SEHNR, CDR2 FQNEAQ (reference sequence). This CDR3 spans 15 amino acids. The CDR3 is CASSLSDTSYNEQFF. CDR3 nucleotides: TGTGCCAGCAGCCTCAGCGATACCTCCTACAATGAGCAGTTCTTC. The full variable domain, with the rest looked up from reference TRBV7-9 and TRBJ2-1, is DTGVSQNPRHKITKRGQNVTFRCDPISEHNRLYWYRQTLGQGPEFLTYFQNEAQLEKSRLLSDRFSAERPKGSFSTLEIQRTEQGDSAMYLCASSLSDTSYNEQFFGPGTRLTVL.

This rearrangement joins TRBV6-2 or TRBV6-3 to TRBJ2-7, with 12 bases identical to TRBD1. The CDR3 spans 17 residues. V lost 6 bases to trimming and J lost 4 bases; unmatched junction nucleotides: 13. Germline values: CDR1 MNHEY, CDR2 SVGEGT. The CDR3 reads CASSRIWGTGGIYEQYF. The DNA for the CDR3 is TGTGCCAGCAGCCGAATTTGGGGGACAGGGGGCATTTACGAGCAGTACTTC.

To note about this clone: The sample has other DNA sequences that encode this CDR3 too. This rearrangement joins TRBV6-5 to TRBJ2-7; TRBD2 aligns across 12 bases. With 6 bases clipped from V and 2 bases from J, the junction kept 2 bases outside the gene matches. Germline CDR1 and CDR2: MNHEY and SVGAGI. CDR3 length: 14 residues. CDR3 protein: CASRLAGGPYEQYF. The DNA of the CDR3 is TGTGCCAGCAGACTAGCGGGGGGTCCCTACGAGCAGTACTTC.

The chain is built from TRBV6-5 and TRBJ2-7; D perhaps matches TRBD1 (6 bases). Germline CDR1 reads MNHEY; CDR2 reads SVGAGI. Between the trimmed V and J ends, which lost 0 bases and 3 bases, there was a span of 15 bases. The CDR3 covers 16 residues. The CDR3: CASSYSGASPLYEQYF. In nucleotides, the CDR3 is TGTGCCAGCAGTTACTCGGGGGCTTCGCCCCTCTACGAGCAGTACTTC.

The chain recombines TRBV12-3 or TRBV12-4 with TRBJ2-3, with D tentatively TRBD1 (5 bases). The CDR3 contains 13 residues. Trimming left V 3 bases short and J 6 bases short, with 10 bases between. The CDR3 is CASSFGADDTQYF. The CDR3 bases are TGTGCCAGCAGTTTTGGGGCGGACGATACGCAGTATTTT.

This sequence joins TRBV4-1 and TRBJ1-2; D possibly corresponds to TRBD1 (5 bases). Germline V CDR1 and CDR2: MGHRA, YSYEKL. V was trimmed by 5 bases and J by 2 bases, leaving 15 bases between them. The CDR3 totals 15 residues. CDR3 coding DNA: TGCGCCAGCAGCTATGGGGGGGGAGAGAACTATGGCTACACCTTC. Its protein product is CASSYGGGENYGYTF.

The genes are TRBV27 and TRBJ2-2, with D hard to call. Trimming cost V 0 bases and J 3 bases, with 5 bases left between them. From germline, CDR1 is MNHEY and CDR2 SMNVEV (reference sequence). CDR3 size: 14 residues. In DNA, the CDR3 is TGTGCCAGCAGTTTATCGTCTCACACCGGGGAGCTGTTTTTT. Its translation: CASSLSSHTGELFF.

The gene calls are TRBV5-1 and TRBJ1-5; D gene ambiguous. The V gene lost 0 bases and the J gene lost 3 bases, with 13 bases spanning the gap. CDR1 SGHRS and CDR2 YFSETQ come from the germline V gene. This CDR3 has 16 amino acids. CDR3 protein: CASSLEVAAPNQPQHF. The CDR3 DNA reads TGCGCCAGCAGCTTGGAGGTAGCAGCTCCCAATCAGCCCCAGCATTTT.